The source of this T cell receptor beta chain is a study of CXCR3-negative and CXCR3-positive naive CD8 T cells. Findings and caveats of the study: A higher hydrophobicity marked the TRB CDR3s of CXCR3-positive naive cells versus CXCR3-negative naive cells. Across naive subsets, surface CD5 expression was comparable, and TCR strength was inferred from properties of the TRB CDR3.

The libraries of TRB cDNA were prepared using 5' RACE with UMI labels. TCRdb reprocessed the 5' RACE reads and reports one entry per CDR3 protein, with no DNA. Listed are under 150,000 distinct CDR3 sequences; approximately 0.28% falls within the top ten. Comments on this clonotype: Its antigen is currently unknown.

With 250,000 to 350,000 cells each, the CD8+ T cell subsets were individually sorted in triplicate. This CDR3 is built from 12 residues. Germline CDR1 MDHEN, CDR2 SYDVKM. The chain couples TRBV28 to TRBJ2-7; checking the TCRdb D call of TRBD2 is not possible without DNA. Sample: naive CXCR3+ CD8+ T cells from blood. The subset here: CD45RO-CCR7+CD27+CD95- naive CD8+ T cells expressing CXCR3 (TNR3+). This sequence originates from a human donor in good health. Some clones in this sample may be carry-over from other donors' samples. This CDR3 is CASSLTTFEQYF. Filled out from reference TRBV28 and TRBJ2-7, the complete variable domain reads DVKVTQSSRYLVKRTGEKVFLECVQDMDHENMFWYRQDPGLGLRLIYFSYDVKMKEKGDIPEGYSVSREKKERFSLILESASTNQTSMYLCASSLTTFEQYFGPGTRLTVT.